The TCR beta chain described here comes from a study of naive and memory T cell subsets. CDR1 SGHNT and CDR2 YENEEA come from the germline V gene. This CDR3 spans 17 amino acids. J was trimmed by 2 bases and V by 6 bases; bases with no gene match: 8. Comment on this clonotype: No antigen is known for it.

The beta constant-region primer was an equimolar mix of two oligonucleotides covering TRBC1 and TRBC2. The ligated cDNA underwent four PCR rounds using SP2 and nested alpha and beta constant-region primers. A 12-nucleotide UMI and the SP2 primer were added to the cDNA 3' end by oligonucleotide ligation. TCRdb ran MiXCR on the UMI-ligation and nested PCR reads and lists one entry per CDR3 protein. The sample lists approximately 90,000 distinct CDR3 sequences, roughly 10% seen once, with over 0.11% in the top ten. Study findings and constraints: Naive repertoires, especially CD8, held a few larger clonotypes, possibly memory cells re-expressing CD45RA.

What was sequenced was naive CD4+ T cells from blood. The rearrangement links TRBV11-3 to TRBJ2-1, with 12 bases matching TRBD2. The sequence derives from a human donor in good health. The CDR3 DNA sequence: TGTGCCAGCAGTAAACTAGCGGGAGGAGGTACCTACAATGAGCAGTTCTTC. Translation gives CASSKLAGGGTYNEQFF.